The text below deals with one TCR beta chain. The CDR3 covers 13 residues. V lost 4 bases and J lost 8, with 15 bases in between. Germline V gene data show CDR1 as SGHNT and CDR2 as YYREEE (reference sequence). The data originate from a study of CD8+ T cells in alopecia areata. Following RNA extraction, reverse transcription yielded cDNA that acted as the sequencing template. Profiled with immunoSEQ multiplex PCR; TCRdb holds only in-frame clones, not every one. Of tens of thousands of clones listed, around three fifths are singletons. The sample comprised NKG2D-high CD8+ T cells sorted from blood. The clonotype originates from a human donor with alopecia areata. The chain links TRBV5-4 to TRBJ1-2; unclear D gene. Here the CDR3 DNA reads TGTGCCAGCAGCCTCAGGACGGAATGGGGCTACACCTTC. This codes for CASSLRTEWGYTF.